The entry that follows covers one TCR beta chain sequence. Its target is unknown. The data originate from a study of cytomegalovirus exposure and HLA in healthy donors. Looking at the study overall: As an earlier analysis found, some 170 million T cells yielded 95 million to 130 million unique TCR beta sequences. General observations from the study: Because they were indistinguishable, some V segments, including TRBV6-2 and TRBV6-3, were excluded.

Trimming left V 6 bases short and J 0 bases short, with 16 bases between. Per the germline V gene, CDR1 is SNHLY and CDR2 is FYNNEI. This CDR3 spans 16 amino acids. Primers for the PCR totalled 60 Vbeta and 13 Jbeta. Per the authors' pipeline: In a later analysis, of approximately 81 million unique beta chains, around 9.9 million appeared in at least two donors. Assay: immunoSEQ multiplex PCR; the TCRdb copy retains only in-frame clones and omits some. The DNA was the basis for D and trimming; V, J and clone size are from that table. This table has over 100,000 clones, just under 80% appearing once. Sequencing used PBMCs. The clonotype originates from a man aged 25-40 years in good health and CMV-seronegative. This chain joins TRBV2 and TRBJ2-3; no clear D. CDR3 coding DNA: TGTGCCAGCAGCGCCCAAGCTCGTACTAGCACAGATACGCAGTATTTT. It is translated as CASSAQARTSTDTQYF.